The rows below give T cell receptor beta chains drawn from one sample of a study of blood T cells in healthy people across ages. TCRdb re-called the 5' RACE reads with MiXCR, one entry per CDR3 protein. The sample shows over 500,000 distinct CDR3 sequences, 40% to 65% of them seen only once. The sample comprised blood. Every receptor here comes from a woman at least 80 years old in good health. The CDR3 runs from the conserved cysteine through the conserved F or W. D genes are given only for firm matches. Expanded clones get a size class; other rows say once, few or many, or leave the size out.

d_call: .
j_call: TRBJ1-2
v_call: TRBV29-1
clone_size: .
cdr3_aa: CSVEQVNDGYTF
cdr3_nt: TGCAGCGTTGAGCAGGTTAACGATGGCTACACCTTC

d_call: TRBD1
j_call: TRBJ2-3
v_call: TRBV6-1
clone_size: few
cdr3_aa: CASRLPGQGALDTQYF
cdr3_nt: TGTGCCAGCAGACTACCGGGACAGGGGGCGCTGGATACGCAGTATTTT

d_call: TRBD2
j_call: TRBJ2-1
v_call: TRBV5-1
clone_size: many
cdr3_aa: CASSPRGRTSGRLPQFF
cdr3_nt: TGCGCCAGCAGCCCGAGGGGGCGGACTAGCGGGAGATTACCCCAGTTCTTC

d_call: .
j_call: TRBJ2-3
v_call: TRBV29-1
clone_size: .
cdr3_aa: CSVALIYSTDTQYF
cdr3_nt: TGCAGCGTTGCTTTGATATATTCCACAGATACGCAGTATTTT

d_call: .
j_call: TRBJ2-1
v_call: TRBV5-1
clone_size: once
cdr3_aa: CAGSFSYNEQFF
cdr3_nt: TGCGCCGGCAGCTTCAGCTACAATGAGCAGTTCTTC

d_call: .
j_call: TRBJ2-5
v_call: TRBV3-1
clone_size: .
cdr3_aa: CASSRGQQEAQYF
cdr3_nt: TGTGCCAGCAGCCGTGGACAGCAAGAGGCCCAGTACTTC

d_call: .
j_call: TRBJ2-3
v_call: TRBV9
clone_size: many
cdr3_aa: CASSVEERGTQYF
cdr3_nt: TGTGCCAGCAGCGTAGAAGAAAGGGGTACGCAGTATTTT

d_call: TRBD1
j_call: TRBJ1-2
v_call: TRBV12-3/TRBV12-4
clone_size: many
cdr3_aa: CASSSGGDGYTF
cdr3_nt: TGTGCCAGCAGTTCAGGGGGCGACGGCTACACCTTC

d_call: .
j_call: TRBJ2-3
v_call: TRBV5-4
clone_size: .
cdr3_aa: CASSLGFLTDTQYF
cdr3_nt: TGTGCCAGCAGCTTAGGGTTTCTCACAGATACGCAGTATTTT

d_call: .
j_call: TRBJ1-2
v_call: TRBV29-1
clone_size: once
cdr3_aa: CSVLMRGGAGYTF
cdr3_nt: TGCAGCGTTTTGATGAGAGGGGGTGCTGGCTACACCTTC

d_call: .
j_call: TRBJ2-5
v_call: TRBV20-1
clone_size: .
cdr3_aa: CSARQIEETQYF
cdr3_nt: TGCAGTGCTAGACAGATAGAAGAGACCCAGTACTTC

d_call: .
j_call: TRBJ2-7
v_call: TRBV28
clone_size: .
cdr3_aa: CASSSPGPPYEQYF
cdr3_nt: TGTGCCAGCAGTTCACCCGGGCCGCCCTACGAGCAGTACTTC

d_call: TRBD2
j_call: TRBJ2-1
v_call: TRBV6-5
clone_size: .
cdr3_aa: CASSYSPGLAGGPFNEQFF
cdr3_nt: TGTGCCAGCAGTTACTCTCCGGGACTAGCGGGAGGGCCGTTCAATGAGCAGTTCTTC

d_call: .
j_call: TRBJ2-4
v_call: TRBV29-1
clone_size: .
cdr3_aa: CSVVGGRTNIQYF
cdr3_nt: TGCAGCGTTGTTGGGGGACGGACAAACATTCAGTACTTC

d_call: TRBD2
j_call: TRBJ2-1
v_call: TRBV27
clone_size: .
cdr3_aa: CASCIAGVNEQFF
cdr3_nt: TGTGCCAGCTGCATAGCGGGAGTGAATGAGCAGTTCTTC

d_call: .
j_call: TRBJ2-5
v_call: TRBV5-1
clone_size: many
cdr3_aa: CASSFRERETQYF
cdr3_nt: TGCGCCAGCAGCTTCCGGGAGAGAGAGACCCAGTACTTC

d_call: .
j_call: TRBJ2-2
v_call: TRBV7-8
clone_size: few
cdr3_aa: CASSLNEVGTTNTGELFF
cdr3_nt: TGTGCCAGCAGCTTAAATGAGGTTGGGACAACGAACACCGGGGAGCTGTTTTTT

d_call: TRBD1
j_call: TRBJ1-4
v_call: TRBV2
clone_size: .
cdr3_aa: CASSEGQANEKLFF
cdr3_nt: TGTGCCAGCAGTGAGGGACAGGCTAATGAAAAACTGTTTTTT

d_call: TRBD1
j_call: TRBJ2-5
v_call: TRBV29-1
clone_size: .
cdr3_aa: CSVDRGSGETQYF
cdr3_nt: TGCAGCGTAGACAGGGGGTCGGGAGAGACCCAGTACTTC

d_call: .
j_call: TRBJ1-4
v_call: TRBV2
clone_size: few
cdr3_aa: CASSVGHDNEKLFF
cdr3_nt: TGTGCCAGCAGTGTCGGACATGATAATGAAAAACTGTTTTTT

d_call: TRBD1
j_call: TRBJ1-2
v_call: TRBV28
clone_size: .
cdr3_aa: CASSPPDRVGGYTF
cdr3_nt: TGTGCCAGCAGTCCTCCCGACAGGGTTGGGGGCTACACCTTC

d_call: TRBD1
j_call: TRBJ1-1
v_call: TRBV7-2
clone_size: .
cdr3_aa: CASSVATGSTEAFF
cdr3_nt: TGTGCCAGCAGCGTAGCGACAGGGTCCACTGAAGCTTTCTTT

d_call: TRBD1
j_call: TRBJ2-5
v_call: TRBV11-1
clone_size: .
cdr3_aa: CASSSDRYQGDEQYF
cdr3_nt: TGTGCCAGCAGCTCGGACAGGTACCAGGGGGATGAGCAGTACTTC

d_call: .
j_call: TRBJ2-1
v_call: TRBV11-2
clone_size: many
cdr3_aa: CASSSVRGYNEQFF
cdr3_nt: TGTGCCAGCAGCTCAGTTCGGGGGTACAATGAGCAGTTCTTC

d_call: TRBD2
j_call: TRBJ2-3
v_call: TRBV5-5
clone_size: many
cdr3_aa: CASSFRTSGITDTQYF
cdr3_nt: TGTGCCAGCAGCTTCAGGACTAGCGGGATCACAGATACGCAGTATTTT

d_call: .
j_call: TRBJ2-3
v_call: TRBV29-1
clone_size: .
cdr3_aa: CSVELGSTDTQYF
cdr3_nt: TGCAGCGTTGAATTAGGCAGTACAGATACGCAGTATTTT

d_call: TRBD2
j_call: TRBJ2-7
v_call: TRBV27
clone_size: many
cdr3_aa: CASSSPGLAYYEQYF
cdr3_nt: TGTGCCAGCAGCTCCCCGGGACTAGCCTACTACGAGCAGTACTTC

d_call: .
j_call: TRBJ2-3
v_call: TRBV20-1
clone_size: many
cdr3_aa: CSARDPGHSTDTQYF
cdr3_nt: TGCAGTGCTAGAGACCCAGGGCATAGCACAGATACGCAGTATTTT

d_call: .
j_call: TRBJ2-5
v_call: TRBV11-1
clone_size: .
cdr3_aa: CASSLLRGEGAETQYF
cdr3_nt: TGTGCCAGCAGCCTCCTCCGGGGAGAAGGTGCAGAGACCCAGTACTTC

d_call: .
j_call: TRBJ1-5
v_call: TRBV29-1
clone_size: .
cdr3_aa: CSVGVGGGDQPQHF
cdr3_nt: TGCAGCGTTGGAGTTGGTGGGGGAGATCAGCCCCAGCATTTT

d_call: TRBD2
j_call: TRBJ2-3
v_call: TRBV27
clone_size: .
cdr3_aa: CASSSAGGEDTQYF
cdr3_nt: TGTGCCAGCAGTTCCGCGGGAGGGGAGGATACGCAGTATTTT

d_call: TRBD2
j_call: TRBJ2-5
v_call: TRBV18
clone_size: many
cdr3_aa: CASSPWRESQETQYF
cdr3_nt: TGTGCCAGCTCACCATGGCGGGAGTCCCAAGAGACCCAGTACTTC

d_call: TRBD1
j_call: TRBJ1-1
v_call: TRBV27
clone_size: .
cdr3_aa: CASSPARDRGPAFF
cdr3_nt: TGTGCCAGCAGTCCCGCTCGGGACAGGGGGCCGGCTTTCTTT

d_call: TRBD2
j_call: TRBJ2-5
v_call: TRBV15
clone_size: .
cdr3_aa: CATSLEASGSQETQYF
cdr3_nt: TGTGCCACCAGCTTGGAGGCTAGCGGGAGTCAAGAGACCCAGTACTTC

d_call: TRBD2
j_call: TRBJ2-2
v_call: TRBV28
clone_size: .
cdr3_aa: CASSPLAANTGELFF
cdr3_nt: TGTGCCAGTTCCCCACTAGCGGCGAACACCGGGGAGCTGTTTTTT

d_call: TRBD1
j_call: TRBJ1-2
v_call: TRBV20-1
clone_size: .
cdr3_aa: CSAFQSGTGSGYTF
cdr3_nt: TGCAGTGCTTTTCAGTCCGGGACAGGAAGTGGCTACACCTTC

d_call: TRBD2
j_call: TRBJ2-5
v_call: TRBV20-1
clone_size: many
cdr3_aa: CSARDGSGSAETQYF
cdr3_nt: TGCAGTGCTAGAGATGGTAGCGGGAGCGCAGAGACCCAGTACTTC

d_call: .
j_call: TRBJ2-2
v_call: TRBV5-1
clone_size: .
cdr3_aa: CASSPQGRSETGELFF
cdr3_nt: TGCGCCAGCAGCCCTCAGGGACGCAGCGAGACCGGGGAGCTGTTTTTT

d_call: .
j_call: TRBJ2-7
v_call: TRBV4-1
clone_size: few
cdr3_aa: CASSQVFRREAYEQYF
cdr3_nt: TGCGCCAGCAGCCAAGTTTTTCGCAGGGAAGCCTACGAGCAGTACTTC

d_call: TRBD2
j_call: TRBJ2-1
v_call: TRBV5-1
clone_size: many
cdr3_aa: CASSFPGTSISEQFF
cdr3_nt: TGCGCCAGCAGCTTCCCGGGGACTAGCATCTCTGAGCAGTTCTTC

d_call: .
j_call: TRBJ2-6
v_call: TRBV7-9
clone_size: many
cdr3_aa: CASSLEGSGANVLTF
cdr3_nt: TGTGCCAGCAGCTTAGAGGGCTCTGGGGCCAACGTCCTGACTTTC

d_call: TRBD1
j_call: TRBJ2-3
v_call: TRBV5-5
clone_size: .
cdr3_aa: CASSPSVRTGGDTQDF
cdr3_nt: TGTGCCAGCAGCCCTAGCGTCAGGACAGGGGGAGATACGCAGGATTTT

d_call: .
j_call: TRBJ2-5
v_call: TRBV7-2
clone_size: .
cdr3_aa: CASSLTTIEQYF
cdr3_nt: TGTGCCAGCAGCCTAACTACGATTGAGCAGTACTTC

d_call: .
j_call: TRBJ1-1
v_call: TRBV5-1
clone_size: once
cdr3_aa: CASSMRALGSRGGNTEAFF
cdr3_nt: TGCGCCAGCAGCATGCGGGCCCTAGGGTCCCGTGGCGGGAACACTGAAGCTTTCTTT

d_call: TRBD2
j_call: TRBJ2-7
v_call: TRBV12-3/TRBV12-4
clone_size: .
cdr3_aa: CASSLAASGSSYNEQYF
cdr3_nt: TGTGCCAGCAGTTTGGCGGCTAGCGGGAGCTCCTACAATGAGCAGTACTTC

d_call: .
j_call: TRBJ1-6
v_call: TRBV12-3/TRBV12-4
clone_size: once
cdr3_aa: CASRKPWDNSPLHF
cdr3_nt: TGTGCCAGCAGAAAGCCCTGGGATAATTCACCCCTCCACTTT

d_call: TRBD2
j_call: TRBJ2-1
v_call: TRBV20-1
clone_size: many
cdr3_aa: CSARGLADNEQFF
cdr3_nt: TGCAGTGCTAGAGGACTAGCGGACAATGAGCAGTTCTTC

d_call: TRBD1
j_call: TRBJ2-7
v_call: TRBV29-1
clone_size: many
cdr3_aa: CSVMTGNEQYF
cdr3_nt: TGCAGCGTTATGACAGGGAACGAGCAGTACTTC

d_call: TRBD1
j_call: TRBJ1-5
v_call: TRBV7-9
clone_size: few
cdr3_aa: CASSLATGARNQPQHF
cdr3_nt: TGTGCCAGCAGCTTAGCAACAGGGGCCCGAAATCAGCCCCAGCATTTT

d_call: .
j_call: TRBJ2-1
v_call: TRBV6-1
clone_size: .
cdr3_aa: CASGPSSSYNEQFF
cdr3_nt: TGTGCCAGCGGGCCCTCAAGCTCCTACAATGAGCAGTTCTTC

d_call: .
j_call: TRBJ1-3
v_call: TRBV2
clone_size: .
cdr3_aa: CASSNSGNTIYF
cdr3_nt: TGTGCCAGCTCAAACTCTGGAAACACCATATATTTT

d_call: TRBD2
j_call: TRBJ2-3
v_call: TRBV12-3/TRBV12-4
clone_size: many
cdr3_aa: CASSPGLKETGTQYF
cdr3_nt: TGTGCCAGCAGTCCGGGACTAAAAGAGACGGGTACGCAGTATTTT

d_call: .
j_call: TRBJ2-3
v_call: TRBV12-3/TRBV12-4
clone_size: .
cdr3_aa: CASRPARASTDTQYF
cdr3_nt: TGTGCCAGCAGACCGGCTCGAGCGAGCACAGATACGCAGTATTTT

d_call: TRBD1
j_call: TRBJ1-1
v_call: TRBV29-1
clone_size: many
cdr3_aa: CSVIRDRGTEAFF
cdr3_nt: TGCAGCGTAATCCGGGACAGGGGCACTGAAGCTTTCTTT

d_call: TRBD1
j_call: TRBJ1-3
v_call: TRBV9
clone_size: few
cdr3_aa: CASSVAGDRGSGNTIYF
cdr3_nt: TGTGCCAGCAGCGTAGCCGGGGACAGAGGCTCTGGAAACACCATATATTTT